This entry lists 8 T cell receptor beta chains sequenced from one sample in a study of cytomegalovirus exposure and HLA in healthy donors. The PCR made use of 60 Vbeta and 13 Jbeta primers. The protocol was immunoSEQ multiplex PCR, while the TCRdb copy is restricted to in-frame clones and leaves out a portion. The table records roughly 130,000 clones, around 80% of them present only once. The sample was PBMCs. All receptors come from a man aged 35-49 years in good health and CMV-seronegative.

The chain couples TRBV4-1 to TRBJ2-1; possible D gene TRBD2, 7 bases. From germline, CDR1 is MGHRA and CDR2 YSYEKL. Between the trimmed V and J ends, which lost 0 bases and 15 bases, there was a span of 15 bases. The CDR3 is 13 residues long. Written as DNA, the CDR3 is TGCGCCAGCAGCCAAGATGGGGGGGGGCGGGCGTTCTTC. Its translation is CASSQDGGGRAFF.

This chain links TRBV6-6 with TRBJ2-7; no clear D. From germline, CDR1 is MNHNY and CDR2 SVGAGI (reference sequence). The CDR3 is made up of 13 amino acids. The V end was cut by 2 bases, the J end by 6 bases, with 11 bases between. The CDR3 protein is CASSYGPVSEQYF. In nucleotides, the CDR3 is TGTGCCAGCAGTTACGGCCCCGTATCCGAGCAGTACTTC.

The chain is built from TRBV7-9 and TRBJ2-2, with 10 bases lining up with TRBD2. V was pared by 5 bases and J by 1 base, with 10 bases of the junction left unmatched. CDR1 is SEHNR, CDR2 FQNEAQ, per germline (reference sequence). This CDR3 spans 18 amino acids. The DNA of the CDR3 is TGTGCCAGCAGCATGAGGCCGTTAGCGGGAGGGAACACCGGGGAGCTGTTTTTT. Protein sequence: CASSMRPLAGGNTGELFF.

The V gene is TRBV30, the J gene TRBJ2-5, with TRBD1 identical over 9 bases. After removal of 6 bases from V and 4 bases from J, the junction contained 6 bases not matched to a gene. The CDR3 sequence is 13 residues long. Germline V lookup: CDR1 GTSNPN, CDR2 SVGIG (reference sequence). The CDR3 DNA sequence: TGTGCCTGTCAACAGGGGGCTCTAGAGACCCAGTACTTC. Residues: CACQQGALETQYF.

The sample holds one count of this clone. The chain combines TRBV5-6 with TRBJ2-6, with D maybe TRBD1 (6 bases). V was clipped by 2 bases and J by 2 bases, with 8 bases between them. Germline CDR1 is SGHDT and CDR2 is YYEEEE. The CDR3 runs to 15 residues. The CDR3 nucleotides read TGTGCCAGCAGCTTTTACAGGGCTGGGGCCAACGTCCTGACTTTC. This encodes CASSFYRAGANVLTF. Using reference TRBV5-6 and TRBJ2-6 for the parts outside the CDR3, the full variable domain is DAGVTQSPTHLIKTRGQQVTLRCSPKSGHDTVSWYQQALGQGPQFIFQYYEEEERQRGNFPDRFSGHQFPNYSSELNVNALLLGDSALYLCASSFYRAGANVLTFGAGSRLTVL.

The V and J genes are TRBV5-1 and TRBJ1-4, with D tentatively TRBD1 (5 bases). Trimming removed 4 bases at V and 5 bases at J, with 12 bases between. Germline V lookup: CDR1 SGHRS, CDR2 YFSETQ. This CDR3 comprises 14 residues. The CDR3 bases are TGCGCCAGCAGCCCTCTTGGGGCAAATGAAAAACTGTTTTTT. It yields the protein CASSPLGANEKLFF.

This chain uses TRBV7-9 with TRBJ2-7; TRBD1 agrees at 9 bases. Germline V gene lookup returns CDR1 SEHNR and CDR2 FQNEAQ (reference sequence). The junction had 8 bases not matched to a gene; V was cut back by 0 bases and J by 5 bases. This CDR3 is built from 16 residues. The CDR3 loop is CASSLARTGVFHEQYF. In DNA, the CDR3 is TGTGCCAGCAGCTTAGCTCGGACAGGGGTTTTCCACGAGCAGTACTTC.

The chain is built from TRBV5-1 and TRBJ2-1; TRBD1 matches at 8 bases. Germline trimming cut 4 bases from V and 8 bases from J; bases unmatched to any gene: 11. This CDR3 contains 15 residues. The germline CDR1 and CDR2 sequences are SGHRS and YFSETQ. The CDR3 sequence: CASSGRQGANDEQFF. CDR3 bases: TGCGCCAGCAGCGGCCGGCAGGGGGCTAACGATGAGCAGTTCTTC.